This TCR beta chain came from a study of blood T cell repertoires in COVID-19. Overall study context: PBMCs, B-cell-depleted T cells, or T cells provided the cDNA or gDNA that made up the material.

Sequencing was performed with immunoSEQ multiplex PCR; in TCRdb, only in-frame clones are kept and a portion is missing. The table lists around 190,000 clones, roughly three quarters of them singletons, with under 7% in the top ten. The germline gives CDR1 SGHTA, CDR2 FQGNSA. The CDR3 covers 11 residues. The germline V and J ends were trimmed by 3 bases and 8 bases, with 7 bases remaining between them. Followed longitudinally, the Seattle patients had been enrolled during active infection. Sequencing input: peripheral blood. The chain employs TRBV7-2 and TRBJ1-1, with D hard to call. This receptor was taken from a woman between 35 and 50 years old with COVID-19, enrolled during active disease. The CDR3 DNA reads TGTGCCAGCAGCTTCGGGGTAGAAGCTTTCTTT. Translating gives CASSFGVEAFF.